The 17 T cell receptor beta chains in this list originate from one sample, sequenced in a study of OX40 agonist ivuxolimab in advanced cancers. Here immunoSEQ multiplex PCR was the method, and the copy in TCRdb shows in-frame clones only, minus some. The table lists 80,000 to 95,000 clones, approximately 90% of them singletons. Sequenced material: CD4+ or CD8+ T cells sorted from blood, taken in a trial of the OX40 agonist ivuxolimab. These receptors all stem from an adult with an advanced solid tumor such as melanoma, head and neck, liver or kidney cancer.

The chain has TRBV6-5 and TRBJ1-4; weak D call: TRBD1 (5 bases). Trimming left V 0 bases short and J 4 bases short, with 6 bases between. The CDR3 is 14 amino acids. Germline V CDR1 and CDR2: MNHEY, SVGAGI. The CDR3 DNA follows: TGTGCCAGCAGTTACTCGAGGGGTAATGAAAAACTGTTTTTT. Its translation: CASSYSRGNEKLFF.

The V gene is TRBV10-3, the J gene TRBJ1-6; D unclear. Trimming stripped 3 bases from V and 10 bases from J, with 13 bases between. Germline lookup yields CDR1 ENHRY and CDR2 SYGVKD. The CDR3 runs 14 residues. The CDR3 DNA follows: TGTGCCATCAGTGAAGGTGGGCAGGCCTCACCCCTCCACTTT. This sequence encodes CAISEGGQASPLHF.

This chain joins TRBV19 and TRBJ2-5, with D possibly TRBD1 on 8 matching bases. The germline gives CDR1 LNHDA, CDR2 SQIVND (reference sequence). The CDR3 totals 15 residues. V was shortened by 5 bases and J by 3 bases, with 16 bases between the two germline ends. The CDR3 DNA reads as TGTGCCAGTAGTCGTATACAGGGGGGGAAAGAGACCCAGTACTTC. Protein product: CASSRIQGGKETQYF.

DNA of the CDR3: TGTGCCAGCAGTATCCGGACAGGGAGCTCCTACGAGCAGTACTTC. It specifies CASSIRTGSSYEQYF. The chain recombines TRBV6-5 with TRBJ2-7, with 8 positions matching TRBD1. The CDR3 is 15 residues long. Germline V CDR1 and CDR2: MNHEY, SVGAGI. Trimming took 5 bases from V and 0 from J; bases not matched to a gene: 6.

The rearrangement links TRBV2 to TRBJ2-5; D is unclear. V was shortened by 4 bases and J by 2 bases, with 8 bases between the two germline ends. The CDR3 is 13 amino acids. The germline CDR1 and CDR2 sequences are SNHLY and FYNNEI. CDR3 nucleotides: TGTGCCAGCAGTGCTGACCATCAAGAGACCCAGTACTTC. This encodes CASSADHQETQYF. Supplemented by reference TRBV2 and TRBJ2-5, the full variable domain reads EPEVTQTPSHQVTQMGQEVILRCVPISNHLYFYWYRQILGQKVEFLVSFYNNEISEKSEIFDDQFSVERPDGSNFTLKIRSTKLEDSAMYFCASSADHQETQYFGPGTRLLVL.

This chain links TRBV6-5 with TRBJ1-1; D remains ambiguous. This CDR3 spans 13 amino acids. Trimming removed 0 bases from V and 6 bases from J, with 8 bases in between. Germline CDR1 is MNHEY and CDR2 is SVGAGI. CDR3 region: CASSYSQESEAFF. CDR3 in DNA: TGTGCCAGCAGTTACTCGCAGGAATCTGAAGCTTTCTTT.

The chain employs TRBV5-1 and TRBJ2-5; D might be TRBD1 or TRBD2, each matching 5 bases. The CDR3 is 20 residues long. The ends were cut back, 0 bases at V and 5 bases at J, with 29 bases in the middle. Germline CDR1 SGHRS, CDR2 YFSETQ. The CDR3, as DNA: TGCGCCAGCAGCTTGGGTACGAGGGGATCGAGACAGCTAATCCCGGAGACCCAGTACTTC. This gives the protein CASSLGTRGSRQLIPETQYF. Full variable domain (missing parts from reference TRBV5-1 and TRBJ2-5): KAGVTQTPRYLIKTRGQQVTLSCSPISGHRSVSWYQQTPGQGLQFLFEYFSETQRNKGNFPGRFSGRQFSNSRSEMNVSTLELGDSALYLCASSLGTRGSRQLIPETQYFGPGTRLLVL.

This rearrangement joins TRBV11-3 to TRBJ2-7; D tentatively fits TRBD1 or TRBD2 (6 bases each). Germline V lookup: CDR1 SGHNT, CDR2 YENEEA. This CDR3 has 13 amino acids. With 2 bases removed from V and 6 bases from J, the gap between germline ends came to 11 bases. The CDR3 nucleotides are TGTGCCAGCAGCTTAACGGGGGCGGTCGAGCAGTACTTC. Protein sequence: CASSLTGAVEQYF.

The chain links TRBV10-2 to TRBJ2-7, with 9 bases aligning to TRBD1. J gave up 3 bases and V 7 bases, and 7 bases lay outside the gene matches. The germline gives CDR1 WSHSY, CDR2 SAAADI. This CDR3 contains 14 residues. The CDR3 reads CASIPGQGFYEQYF. The CDR3 DNA reads TGCGCCAGCATTCCAGGACAGGGGTTCTACGAGCAGTACTTC.

This clone appeared a single time. V is TRBV5-1 and J is TRBJ2-1; no clear D gene. Looked up from germline, CDR1 is SGHRS and CDR2 is YFSETQ. The germline V and J ends were trimmed by 0 bases and 7 bases, with 14 bases remaining between them. The length of the CDR3 is 15 residues. In nucleotides, the CDR3 is TGCGCCAGCAGCTTGGGAACGGGTCGTGGGAATGAGCAGTTCTTC. This translates into CASSLGTGRGNEQFF.

The chain links TRBV7-2 to TRBJ1-1; 7 bases are a match to TRBD1. The V gene's germline CDR1 is SGHTA and CDR2 FQGNSA. V dropped 5 bases and J dropped 7; count of bases not matched to a gene: 10. CDR3 size: 14 residues. The CDR3 DNA reads as TGTGCCAGCAGCATATCTAGACAGGGCCGTGAAGCTTTCTTT. Translated: CASSISRQGREAFF.

The J gene is TRBJ1-2, the V gene TRBV19, with D perhaps matching TRBD1 (5 bases). V dropped 7 bases and J dropped 1 base, with 13 bases sitting between them. The CDR3 spans 14 residues. Germline V gives CDR1 LNHDA, CDR2 SQIVND (reference sequence). The CDR3 DNA is TGTGCCAGTAACCCAGACAGACTTAACTATGGCTACACCTTC. Amino acids: CASNPDRLNYGYTF.

J is TRBJ2-1 and V is TRBV19; the D gene is possibly TRBD2 (6 bases). Deletions cut 5 bases from V and 6 bases from J, with 11 bases between. This CDR3 contains 13 residues. The germline CDR1 and CDR2 sequences are LNHDA and SQIVND (reference sequence). CDR3 bases: TGTGCCAGTAGTGGGGACTGGGCCAATGAGCAGTTCTTC. It encodes CASSGDWANEQFF.

This chain links TRBV9 with TRBJ1-2; D remains ambiguous. With 2 bases removed from V and 3 bases from J, the gap between germline ends came to 8 bases. This CDR3 has 13 amino acids. CDR1 and CDR2 from the germline V gene are SGDLS and YYNGEE. CDR3 nucleotides: TGTGCCAGCAGCGTGATGGAGGACTATGGCTACACCTTC. Translated: CASSVMEDYGYTF.

The chain couples TRBV6-1 to TRBJ2-7, with D unresolved. In germline, CDR1 is MNHNS, CDR2 SASEGT. Trimming took 8 bases from V and 1 from J, leaving 15 bases between them. This CDR3 spans 14 amino acids. CDR3 DNA sequence: TGTGCCAGCTCCCGGGCCTCCGAATCCTACGAGCAGTACTTC. Residues: CASSRASESYEQYF.

This rearrangement joins TRBV7-6 to TRBJ1-1; D is ambiguous. The germline V and J ends were trimmed by 1 base and 1 base, with 7 bases remaining between them. The germline V gene has CDR1 SGHVS and CDR2 FNYEAQ. The CDR3 length is 14 residues. Written as DNA, the CDR3 is TGTGCCAGCAGCTTAGACACCGGGAACACTGAAGCTTTCTTT. Protein: CASSLDTGNTEAFF.

This chain's CDR3 is CAWNSNNQPQHF. The CDR3 bases are TGTGCCTGGAACTCTAACAATCAGCCCCAGCATTTT. This rearrangement joins TRBV30 to TRBJ1-5; no definite D call. The CDR3 spans 12 residues. The V gene's germline CDR1 is GTSNPN and CDR2 SVGIG (reference sequence). V lost 4 bases, J lost 3 bases, and 7 bases lay in between.